The 26 T cell receptor beta chains in this list originate from one sample, sequenced in a study of identical twins. MiXCR, run by TCRdb on the 5' RACE reads, gives a single entry per CDR3 protein. The sample includes around 570,000 distinct CDR3 sequences, just under 10% of them seen just once. The sample also formed part of further work on yellow fever vaccine responses in identical twins.

The sample taken for sequencing was PBMCs. These receptors originate from a young woman in good health.

This rearrangement joins TRBV7-6 to TRBJ2-1; 15 positions match TRBD2. CDR1 is SGHVS and CDR2 is FNYEAQ in the germline V gene. V was clipped by 5 bases and J by 6 bases; unmatched bases: 11. The CDR3 sequence is 18 residues long. CDR3 residues: CASSRGTSGGRIVNEQFF. The CDR3 DNA reads TGTGCCAGCAGCCGAGGGACTAGCGGGGGGAGGATCGTCAATGAGCAGTTCTTC.

The genes are TRBV6-4 and TRBJ2-2; 7 positions match TRBD1. The CDR3 is made up of 15 amino acids. Germline V gives CDR1 MRHNA, CDR2 SNTAGT. V shed 6 bases and J 7 bases; nucleotides not matched to a gene: 11. CDR3 nucleotide sequence: TGTGCCAGCAGCACCCGGGACAGTTACAGCGGGGAGCTGTTTTTT. Translation: CASSTRDSYSGELFF.

The chain carries TRBV14 and TRBJ2-7; weak D call: TRBD2 (6 bases). Germline V CDR1 and CDR2: SGHDN, FVKESK. Trimming cost V 0 bases and J 6 bases, with 12 bases left between them. The CDR3 spans 14 residues. CDR3 DNA: TGTGCCAGCAGCCAAGACTCGGGGAGGTCCGAGCAGTACTTC. This codes for CASSQDSGRSEQYF.

The J gene is TRBJ2-5, the V gene TRBV28; maybe TRBD1 (8 bases). Germline loops: CDR1 MDHEN, CDR2 SYDVKM. V dropped 5 bases and J dropped 1 base, with 17 bases sitting between them. This CDR3 is built from 16 residues. CDR3 sequence reads: CASSPSGTGIQETQYF. In DNA form, the CDR3 reads TGTGCCAGCAGTCCAAGCGGGACAGGCATCCAAGAGACCCAGTACTTC.

This clonotype was picked up a small number of times. This chain links TRBV9 with TRBJ2-1, with D perhaps matching TRBD1 (6 bases). Germline loops: CDR1 SGDLS, CDR2 YYNGEE. CDR3 length: 15 amino acids. The germline V and J ends were trimmed by 0 bases and 4 bases, with 11 bases remaining between them. The CDR3 DNA reads TGTGCCAGCAGCGTAGGGGCAGGGGTATACAATGAGCAGTTCTTC. Translation gives CASSVGAGVYNEQFF.

The chain carries TRBV6-1 and TRBJ1-2; 9 positions agree with TRBD1. CDR1 MNHNS and CDR2 SASEGT come from the germline V gene. The V segment lost 5 bases and the J segment 7 bases; nucleotides outside the gene matches: 5. The CDR3 is 13 residues long. CDR3 coding DNA: TGTGCCAGCAGTCGAAGGGACAGGGTTGGCTACACCTTC. It specifies CASSRRDRVGYTF.

The chain is built from TRBV28 and TRBJ2-7; no clear D gene. V was pared by 1 base and J by 5 bases, with 12 bases between. The length of the CDR3 is 14 residues. Germline CDR1 MDHEN, CDR2 SYDVKM. CDR3 region: CASSLLGRVDEQYF. The CDR3 DNA reads TGTGCCAGCAGTTTATTAGGAAGGGTCGACGAGCAGTACTTC.

This sequence joins TRBV28 and TRBJ2-5, with TRBD2 matching 14 bases. The CDR3 extends over 17 amino acids. The V gene's germline CDR1 is MDHEN and CDR2 SYDVKM. The V and J ends lost 4 bases and 5 bases, in that order; junction bases with no gene match: 9. CDR3 bases: TGTGCCAGCAGTTCTCACGTGGGACTAGCGGGAGTGGAGACCCAGTACTTC. Translated, it gives CASSSHVGLAGVETQYF.

The rearrangement links TRBV7-3 to TRBJ2-5; 10 nucleotides align to TRBD1. Germline assignment: CDR1 SGHTA and CDR2 FQGTGA. This CDR3 comprises 15 residues. The V and J ends lost 3 bases and 4 bases, in that order; junction bases with no gene match: 5. Here the CDR3 reads CASSFSGQGRETQYF. CDR3 nucleotides: TGTGCCAGCAGCTTTTCGGGACAGGGGAGAGAGACCCAGTACTTC.

As for this clonotype: This clone may be a read error of a much larger clone one base away. This sequence joins TRBV29-1 and TRBJ2-3; D is ambiguous. The CDR3 extends over 12 amino acids. Germline-derived CDR1 and CDR2 are SQVTM and ANQGSEA. The CDR3 nucleotides are TGCGGCGTTGAAGTACTCACAGATACGCAGTATTTT. It is translated as CGVEVLTDTQYF.

This clonotype was recorded a few times. The V gene is TRBV29-1, the J gene TRBJ1-3; D not certain. Trimming shortened V by 0 bases and J by 2 bases, and 8 bases separated the two germline ends. This CDR3 has 14 amino acids. Germline V gene lookup returns CDR1 SQVTM and CDR2 ANQGSEA. This CDR3 reads CSVEDVGAGNTIYF. Written as DNA, the CDR3 is TGCAGCGTTGAAGATGTCGGGGCTGGAAACACCATATATTTT. Filled out from reference TRBV29-1 and TRBJ1-3, the complete variable domain reads SAVISQKPSRDICQRGTSLTIQCQVDSQVTMMFWYRQQPGQSLTLIATANQGSEATYESGFVIDKFPISRPNLTFSTLTVSNMSPEDSSIYLCSVEDVGAGNTIYFGEGSWLTVV.

This clonotype was picked up a small number of times. The V gene is TRBV12-5, the J gene TRBJ2-2; D gene uncertain. This CDR3 has 16 amino acids. V shed 2 bases and J shed 0 bases, with 10 bases lying between them. Germline CDR1 is LGHNT and CDR2 is FRNRAP. DNA for the CDR3: TGTGCTAGTGGTTTGAACCGGCAGACGAACACCGGGGAGCTGTTTTTT. Amino acids: CASGLNRQTNTGELFF. The whole variable domain, filled in from reference TRBV12-5 and TRBJ2-2, reads DARVTQTPRHKVTEMGQEVTMRCQPILGHNTVFWYRQTMMQGLELLAYFRNRAPLDDSGMPKDRFSAEMPDATLATLKIQPSEPRDSAVYFCASGLNRQTNTGELFFGEGSRLTVL.

This clonotype occurred a few times. Just one base apart from a much larger clone, this may be a read error. This chain uses TRBV7-2 with TRBJ2-2, with 9 bases identical to TRBD1. Germline CDR1 SGHTA, CDR2 FQGNSA. The V gene end was trimmed by 3 bases and the J gene end by 3 bases; junction bases not matched to a gene: 2. This CDR3 has 15 amino acids. The CDR3 coding sequence is TGTGCCAGCAGCTTCCGGGACAGGGACACCGGGGAGCTGTTTTTT. Protein: CASSFRDRDTGELFF.

This clonotype was counted ten times or more. This chain joins TRBV6-2 or TRBV6-3 and TRBJ1-1; D is uncertain. Deletions cut 0 bases from V and 5 bases from J, with 10 bases between. The CDR3 is made up of 14 amino acids. Germline V gene sequence: CDR1 MNHEY, CDR2 SVGEGT. The CDR3: CASSYSSYATEAFF. DNA for the CDR3: TGTGCCAGCAGTTACTCGAGCTACGCTACTGAAGCTTTCTTT.

In DNA form, the CDR3 reads TGCGCCAGCAGCTTGGCCGGACAGGGCGTCGACGAGCAGTACTTC. Translating gives CASSLAGQGVDEQYF. V is TRBV5-1 and J is TRBJ2-7, with 8 positions matching TRBD1. Unmatched junction bases numbered 7, after V lost 0 bases and J lost 5 bases. The germline CDR1 and CDR2 sequences are SGHRS and YFSETQ. The CDR3 is 15 amino acids.

This clonotype was observed a handful of times. The rearrangement joins TRBV7-2 to TRBJ2-3; 11 bases line up with TRBD2. This CDR3 spans 17 amino acids. Trimming cost V 3 bases and J 1 base; bases outside gene matches: 6. The V gene's germline CDR1 is SGHTA and CDR2 FQGNSA. As DNA, the CDR3 is TGTGCCAGCAGCTTGGTTAGCGGGGGGGGACGCACAGATACGCAGTATTTT. It specifies CASSLVSGGGRTDTQYF.

This clonotype came up many times. This chain connects TRBV20-1 to TRBJ1-1, with a weak D call TRBD1 (6 bases). The CDR3 is 14 residues long. V lost 6 bases, J lost 4 bases, and 18 bases lay in between. The germline V gene has CDR1 DFQATT and CDR2 SNEGSKA (reference sequence). CDR3 in amino acids: CSASTGSWATEAFF. CDR3 coding DNA: TGCAGTGCGTCTACAGGGTCTTGGGCCACTGAAGCTTTCTTT.

V and J are TRBV7-9 and TRBJ2-1, with 12 bases identical to TRBD2. CDR1 is SEHNR and CDR2 is FQNEAQ in the germline V gene (reference sequence). Losses at the gene ends were 7 bases for V and 4 bases for J; bases not matched to a gene: 8. The CDR3 has 16 amino acids. The CDR3 reads CASTLRLAGEYNEQFF. In nucleotides, the CDR3 is TGTGCCAGCACCCTGAGACTAGCGGGAGAATACAATGAGCAGTTCTTC.

This clonotype was found many times. The rearrangement uses TRBV12-3 or TRBV12-4 and TRBJ2-7, with D tentatively TRBD1 or TRBD2 (6 bases each). With 8 bases removed from V and 1 base from J, the gap between germline ends came to 15 bases. This CDR3 region has 14 residues. The CDR3 protein is CASGGQFPSYEQYF. As DNA, the CDR3 is TGTGCCAGCGGGGGGCAATTCCCTTCCTACGAGCAGTACTTC.

The V gene is TRBV12-3 or TRBV12-4, the J gene TRBJ2-5, with 8 bases identical to TRBD1. The V and J ends lost 8 bases and 9 bases, in that order; junction bases with no gene match: 8. The CDR3 sequence is 12 residues long. The CDR3 reads CASGTGGESQYF. The DNA for the CDR3 is TGTGCCAGCGGGACAGGCGGTGAGTCCCAGTACTTC.

This clonotype was seen many times. This sequence joins TRBV30 and TRBJ1-1; 8 bases are shared with TRBD1. The germline CDR1 and CDR2 sequences are GTSNPN and SVGIG (reference sequence). The CDR3 consists of 13 residues. V dropped 3 bases and J dropped 1; count of bases not matched to a gene: 1. The CDR3: CAWRQGANTEAFF. In DNA, the CDR3 is TGTGCCTGGAGGCAGGGGGCGAACACTGAAGCTTTCTTT.

The chain carries TRBV28 and TRBJ2-3; no clear D. Germline V gives CDR1 MDHEN, CDR2 SYDVKM. The CDR3 runs to 15 residues. V lost 8 bases to trimming and J lost 6 bases, with 21 bases between them. Written as DNA, the CDR3 is TGTGCCAGCCTAGGCGACTCCCTGTCTAGGGATACGCAGTATTTT. Residues: CASLGDSLSRDTQYF. Variable domain in full (rest from reference TRBV28 and TRBJ2-3): DVKVTQSSRYLVKRTGEKVFLECVQDMDHENMFWYRQDPGLGLRLIYFSYDVKMKEKGDIPEGYSVSREKKERFSLILESASTNQTSMYLCASLGDSLSRDTQYFGPGTRLTVL.

This clonotype was seen at least ten times. The chain has TRBV12-3 or TRBV12-4 and TRBJ1-3, with D unresolved. The CDR3 is 12 amino acids. Trimming removed 7 bases at V and 9 bases at J, with 13 bases between. This chain's CDR3 is CASTGVRSTIYF. The CDR3 nucleotides are TGTGCCAGCACTGGGGTAAGGAGCACCATATATTTT.

V is TRBV12-3 or TRBV12-4 and J is TRBJ2-3; D is tentatively TRBD1 or TRBD2 (5 bases each). The V gene lost 3 bases and the J gene lost 5 bases, with 21 bases spanning the gap. The CDR3 has 17 amino acids. The CDR3 sequence is CASSFLGRSVRGDTQYF. The CDR3 DNA reads as TGTGCCAGCAGTTTTCTAGGACGTAGCGTTAGGGGAGATACGCAGTATTTT.

This clonotype showed up just a few times. This chain connects TRBV5-1 to TRBJ2-1; D is unresolved. The V gene's germline CDR1 is SGHRS and CDR2 YFSETQ. This CDR3 is built from 14 residues. Trimming removed 4 bases from V and 4 bases from J, with 12 bases in between. CDR3 protein: CASSRDSAYNEQFF. The CDR3 DNA reads as TGCGCCAGCAGCAGAGATTCGGCTTACAATGAGCAGTTCTTC.

There are many counts of this clonotype. The chain employs TRBV12-3 or TRBV12-4 and TRBJ2-2; the match to TRBD1 covers 8 bases. Trimming took 5 bases from V and 3 from J; bases not matched to a gene: 2. The length of the CDR3 is 14 residues. Here the CDR3 reads CASSGQGHTGELFF. The CDR3, as DNA: TGTGCCAGCAGTGGACAGGGACACACCGGGGAGCTGTTTTTT.